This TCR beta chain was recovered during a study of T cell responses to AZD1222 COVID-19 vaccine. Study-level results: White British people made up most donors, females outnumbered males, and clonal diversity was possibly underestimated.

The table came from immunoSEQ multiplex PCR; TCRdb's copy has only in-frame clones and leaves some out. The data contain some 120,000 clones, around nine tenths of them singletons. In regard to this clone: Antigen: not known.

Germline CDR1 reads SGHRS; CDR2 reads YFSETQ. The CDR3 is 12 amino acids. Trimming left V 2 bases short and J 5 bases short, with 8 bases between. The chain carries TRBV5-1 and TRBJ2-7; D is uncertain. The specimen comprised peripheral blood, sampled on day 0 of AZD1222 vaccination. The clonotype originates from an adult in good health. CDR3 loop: CASSFPDHEQYF. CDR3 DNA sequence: TGCGCCAGCAGCTTTCCGGACCACGAGCAGTACTTC. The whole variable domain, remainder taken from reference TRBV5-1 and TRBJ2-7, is KAGVTQTPRYLIKTRGQQVTLSCSPISGHRSVSWYQQTPGQGLQFLFEYFSETQRNKGNFPGRFSGRQFSNSRSEMNVSTLELGDSALYLCASSFPDHEQYFGPGTRLTVT.